This T cell receptor beta chain is from a study of siplizumab effects on memory and regulatory T cells. Roughly 92,000 TCR templates per sample were assayed. Produced via immunoSEQ multiplex PCR; TCRdb's table is partial and in-frame only. The sample has over 85,000 clones; around 97% are singletons. In its sample, this clone was seen once. V shed 4 bases, J shed 8 bases, and the junction held 10 bases outside the gene matches. CDR1 MDHEN and CDR2 SYDVKM come from the germline V gene. This CDR3 comprises 14 residues. Sequencing used naive CD4+ T cells sorted from blood. The chain links TRBV28 to TRBJ1-2, with 7 bases lining up with TRBD1. This TCR came from a human donor in good health. CDR3 amino acids: CASSSGTVPLGYTF. The CDR3 nucleotides read TGTGCCAGCAGTTCAGGGACAGTTCCCCTGGGCTACACCTTC.